The 11 T cell receptor beta chains below come from one sample, sequenced in a study of OX40 agonist ivuxolimab in advanced cancers. TCRdb's copy holds only in-frame clones and misses some; the assay was immunoSEQ multiplex PCR. This sample has 15,000 to 20,000 clones, with less than 90% found just once. Sequencing was performed on CD4+ or CD8+ T cells sorted from blood, taken in a trial of the OX40 agonist ivuxolimab. The receptors originated from an adult with an advanced solid tumor such as melanoma, head and neck, liver or kidney cancer.

This chain uses TRBV28 with TRBJ1-5; 7 bases fit TRBD1. This CDR3 is 15 amino acids long. Trimming took 4 bases from V and 3 from J; bases not matched to a gene: 6. Germline CDR1 reads MDHEN; CDR2 reads SYDVKM. CDR3 nucleotide sequence: TGTGCCAGCAGTTCCATGGGACAGTTCAATCAGCCCCAGCATTTT. Protein product: CASSSMGQFNQPQHF.

On this clone: The germline gene is not matched at one end of the junction; a read error may be the cause. The gene calls are TRBV19 and TRBJ2-7, with D perhaps TRBD1 (6 bases). Per the germline V gene, CDR1 is LNHDA and CDR2 is SQIVND (reference sequence). This CDR3 region has 14 residues. CDR3: CASSVDRTSYEQYF. In nucleotides, the CDR3 is TGTGCCAGTAGTGTAGACAGGACCTCCTACGAGCAGTACTTC.

This rearrangement joins TRBV7-3 to TRBJ2-1; the D is unclear. This CDR3 comprises 13 residues. The V end lost 4 bases, the J end lost 0 bases, and 4 bases lay between the germline ends. CDR1 is SGHTA and CDR2 is FQGTGA in the germline V gene. In DNA form, the CDR3 reads TGTGCCAGCAGCTCAGGCTCCTACAATGAGCAGTTCTTC. Its translation is CASSSGSYNEQFF.

V and J are TRBV30 and TRBJ1-6, with 8 bases identical to TRBD1. Germline CDR1 and CDR2: GTSNPN and SVGIG (reference sequence). V dropped 4 bases and J dropped 7; count of bases not matched to a gene: 6. The CDR3 loop spans 14 amino acids. CDR3 loop: CAWNQGARNSPLHF. CDR3 in DNA: TGTGCCTGGAATCAGGGGGCACGGAATTCACCCCTCCACTTT. The whole variable domain, remainder taken from reference TRBV30 and TRBJ1-6, is SQTIHQWPATLVQPVGSPLSLECTVEGTSNPNLYWYRQAAGRGLQLLFYSVGIGQISSEVPQNLSASRPQDRQFILSSKKLLLSDSGFYLCAWNQGARNSPLHFGNGTRLTVT.

The rearrangement links TRBV30 to TRBJ1-1; unclear D gene. The CDR3 length is 15 residues. CDR1 is GTSNPN and CDR2 is SVGIG in the germline V gene (reference sequence). Trimming left V 4 bases short and J 0 bases short, with 15 bases between. CDR3 loop: CAWTGRSRMNTEAFF. The CDR3 DNA follows: TGTGCCTGGACCGGGCGCTCCCGAATGAACACTGAAGCTTTCTTT.

V gene TRBV27 combines with J gene TRBJ2-1, with 7 bases that match TRBD2. V lost 5 bases, J lost 0 bases, and 16 bases stayed unmatched. The CDR3 loop spans 19 amino acids. In germline, CDR1 is MNHEY, CDR2 SMNVEV (reference sequence). In DNA form, the CDR3 reads TGTGCCAGCAGTCCCTCCACCTGGCGAGCGGGATCCTCCTACAATGAGCAGTTCTTC. As protein: CASSPSTWRAGSSYNEQFF.

The chain joins TRBV7-2 to TRBJ1-5; D uncertain. The CDR3 length is 14 residues. Germline values: CDR1 SGHTA, CDR2 FQGNSA. The V and J ends lost 0 bases and 8 bases respectively, with 11 bases between them. The CDR3 DNA sequence: TGTGCCAGCAGCTTAGCGGACGGCGGCAAGCCCCAGCATTTT. Translation: CASSLADGGKPQHF.

The chain employs TRBV6-6 and TRBJ2-2; 7 nucleotides align to TRBD1. The CDR3 is made up of 14 amino acids. The V and J ends lost 8 bases and 4 bases, in that order; junction bases with no gene match: 7. CDR1 is MNHNY and CDR2 is SVGAGI in the germline V gene (reference sequence). The CDR3 nucleotides read TGTGCCAGCGACAGGGATTCGGGCACCGGGGAGCTGTTTTTT. Its translation: CASDRDSGTGELFF.

The rearrangement links TRBV11-2 to TRBJ1-1; 8 nucleotides match TRBD1. This CDR3 has 13 residues. After removal of 6 bases from V and 4 bases from J, the junction contained 4 bases not matched to a gene. CDR1 is SGHAT and CDR2 is FQNNGV in the germline V gene. The CDR3 protein is CASRQTGGTEAFF. CDR3 DNA sequence: TGTGCCAGCAGGCAAACAGGGGGCACTGAAGCTTTCTTT. Filled out from reference TRBV11-2 and TRBJ1-1, the complete variable domain reads EAGVAQSPRYKIIEKRQSVAFWCNPISGHATLYWYQQILGQGPKLLIQFQNNGVVDDSQLPKDRFSAERLKGVDSTLKIQPAKLEDSAVYLCASRQTGGTEAFFGQGTRLTVV.

The rearrangement joins TRBV20-1 to TRBJ1-2; D not certain. The CDR3 extends over 11 amino acids. V was clipped by 2 bases and J by 8 bases, with 9 bases between them. From germline, CDR1 is DFQATT and CDR2 SNEGSKA (reference sequence). This CDR3 reads CSARSGKGYTF. The CDR3 DNA sequence: TGCAGTGCTAGAAGCGGGAAAGGCTACACCTTC.

The genes are TRBV5-6 and TRBJ2-1; TRBD2 agrees at 13 bases. After removal of 5 bases from V and 10 bases from J, the junction contained 12 bases not matched to a gene. CDR3 length: 16 amino acids. The germline V gene has CDR1 SGHDT and CDR2 YYEEEE. The CDR3 sequence is CASSLRGTSGKGEQFF. In nucleotides, the CDR3 is TGTGCCAGCAGTCTCAGAGGGACTAGCGGGAAAGGAGAGCAGTTCTTC.